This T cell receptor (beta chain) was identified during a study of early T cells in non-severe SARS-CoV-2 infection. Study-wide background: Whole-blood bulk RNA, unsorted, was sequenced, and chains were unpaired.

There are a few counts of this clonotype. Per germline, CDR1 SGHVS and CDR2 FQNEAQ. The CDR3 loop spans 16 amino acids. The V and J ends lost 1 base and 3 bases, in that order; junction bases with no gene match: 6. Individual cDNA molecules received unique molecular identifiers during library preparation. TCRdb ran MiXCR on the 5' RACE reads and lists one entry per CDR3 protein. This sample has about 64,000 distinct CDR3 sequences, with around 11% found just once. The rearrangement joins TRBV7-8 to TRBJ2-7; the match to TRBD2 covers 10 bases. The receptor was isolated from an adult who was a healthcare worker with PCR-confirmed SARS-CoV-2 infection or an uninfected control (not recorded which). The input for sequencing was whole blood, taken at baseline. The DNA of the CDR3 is TGTGCCAGCAGCTTAGTGTCTAGCGGGGGCCACTACGAGCAGTACTTC. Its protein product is CASSLVSSGGHYEQYF.